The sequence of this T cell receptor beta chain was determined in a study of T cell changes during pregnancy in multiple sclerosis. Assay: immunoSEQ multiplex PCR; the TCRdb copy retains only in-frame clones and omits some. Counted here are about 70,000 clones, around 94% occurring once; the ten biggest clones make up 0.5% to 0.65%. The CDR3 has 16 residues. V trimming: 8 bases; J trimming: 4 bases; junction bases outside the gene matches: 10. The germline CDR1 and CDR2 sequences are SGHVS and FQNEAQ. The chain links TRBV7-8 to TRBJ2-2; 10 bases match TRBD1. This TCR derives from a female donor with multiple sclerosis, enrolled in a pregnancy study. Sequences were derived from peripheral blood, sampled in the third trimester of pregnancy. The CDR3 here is CASPERTGGATGELFF. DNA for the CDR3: TGTGCCAGCCCCGAACGGACAGGGGGGGCCACCGGGGAGCTGTTTTTT.